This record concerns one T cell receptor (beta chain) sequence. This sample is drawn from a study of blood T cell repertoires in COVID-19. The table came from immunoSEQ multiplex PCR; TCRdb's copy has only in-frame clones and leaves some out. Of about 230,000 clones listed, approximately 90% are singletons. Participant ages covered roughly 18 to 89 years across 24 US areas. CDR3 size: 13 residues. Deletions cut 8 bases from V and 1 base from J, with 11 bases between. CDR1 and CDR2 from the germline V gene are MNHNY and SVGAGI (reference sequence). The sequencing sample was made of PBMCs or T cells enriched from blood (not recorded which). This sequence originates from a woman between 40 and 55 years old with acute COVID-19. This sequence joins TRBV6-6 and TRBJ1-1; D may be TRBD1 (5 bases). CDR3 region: CASHKQENTEAFF. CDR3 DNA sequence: TGTGCCAGCCATAAACAGGAGAACACTGAAGCTTTCTTT.